Listed here are 10 T cell receptor beta chains from one sample, sequenced in a study of blood T cell repertoires in COVID-19. TCRdb's table, derived via immunoSEQ multiplex PCR, lists solely in-frame clones and lacks some. The data show around 250,000 clones, about 82% seen once. Sequenced sample: peripheral blood. The receptors stem from a man older than 75 with acute or convalescent COVID-19.

The rearrangement joins TRBV6-2 or TRBV6-3 to TRBJ2-1, with TRBD1 as a possible D gene (6 bases). Germline CDR1 MNHEY, CDR2 SVGEGT. The CDR3 sequence is 13 residues long. V shed 7 bases and J shed 10 bases, with 17 bases lying between them. The CDR3 nucleotides read TGTGCCAGCACCCCGACAGGTCGACCCGAGCAGTTCTTC. As protein: CASTPTGRPEQFF.

The chain combines TRBV10-1 with TRBJ2-7; perhaps TRBD1 as D (5 bases). The germline V gene encodes CDR1 WNHNN and CDR2 SYGVQD (reference sequence). The CDR3 totals 13 residues. The V end lost 4 bases, the J end lost 6 bases, and 13 bases lay between the germline ends. The CDR3 region is CASSVSPQAEQYF. The CDR3 DNA sequence: TGCGCCAGCAGTGTGTCCCCACAGGCCGAGCAGTACTTC.

The chain joins TRBV28 to TRBJ1-5; 9 nucleotides agree with TRBD1. The J segment lost 4 bases and the V segment lost 2 bases, leaving 3 bases of the junction unmatched. From germline, CDR1 is MDHEN and CDR2 SYDVKM. The CDR3 loop spans 15 amino acids. The CDR3 protein is CASSLGQGRNQPQHF. The CDR3 DNA follows: TGTGCCAGCAGTTTAGGACAGGGGAGGAATCAGCCCCAGCATTTT.

This clone was seen just once. V usage is TRBV4-3 and J usage is TRBJ2-5; perhaps TRBD1 as D (5 bases). The germline V gene has CDR1 LGHNA and CDR2 YSLEER. The CDR3 contains 15 residues. The ends were cut back, 0 bases at V and 5 bases at J, with 13 bases in the middle. Written as DNA, the CDR3 is TGCGCCAGCAGCCAAGATAAAGCAGGGTGGGAGACCCAGTACTTC. Amino acid sequence: CASSQDKAGWETQYF.

The V and J genes are TRBV11-2 and TRBJ1-1; 7 nucleotides agree with TRBD1. V dropped 7 bases and J dropped 5; count of bases not matched to a gene: 10. The CDR3 totals 14 residues. CDR1 is SGHAT, CDR2 FQNNGV, per germline. The chain's CDR3 is CASTRQGLRTEAFF. For the CDR3, the DNA is TGTGCCAGCACCCGACAGGGCCTGCGGACTGAAGCTTTCTTT.

V is TRBV4-1 and J is TRBJ1-4; 8 bases line up with TRBD1. CDR1 MGHRA and CDR2 YSYEKL come from the germline V gene. Trimming cost V 3 bases and J 2 bases; bases outside gene matches: 5. The CDR3 sequence is 16 residues long. This CDR3 reads CASSHSQGATNEKLFF. The CDR3 DNA is TGCGCCAGCAGCCATTCCCAGGGGGCCACTAATGAAAAACTGTTTTTT.

This clone was seen only once. The V call is TRBV19, the J call TRBJ1-2; tentatively, D is TRBD1 (5 bases). Trimming cost V 5 bases and J 8 bases, with 12 bases left between them. This CDR3 contains 12 residues. Per germline, CDR1 LNHDA and CDR2 SQIVND (reference sequence). Here the CDR3 DNA reads TGTGCCAGTAGTCCGACAGCTTACGGCTACACCTTC. Protein: CASSPTAYGYTF.

V and J are TRBV7-6 and TRBJ1-4, with 10 bases matching TRBD1. Germline-derived CDR1 and CDR2 are SGHVS and FNYEAQ. V gave up 5 bases and J gave up 7 bases; unmatched junction bases: 7. The CDR3 sequence is 15 residues long. The CDR3 region is CASSLRTGGSEKLFF. DNA for the CDR3: TGTGCCAGCAGCCTTAGGACAGGGGGAAGTGAAAAACTGTTTTTT.

The CDR3 sequence: CASSQGVSEDEQYF. Here the CDR3 DNA reads TGTGCCAGCAGCCAAGGAGTGAGCGAGGACGAGCAGTACTTC. The chain employs TRBV3-1 (or the pseudogene TRBV3-2) and TRBJ2-7; D unclear. Germline V lookup: CDR1 LGHDT, CDR2 YNNKEL (reference sequence). This CDR3 region has 14 residues. Trimming took 1 base from V and 5 from J, leaving 12 bases between them.

The rearrangement uses TRBV25-1 and TRBJ2-5; maybe TRBD1 (5 bases). The ends were cut back, 3 bases at V and 7 bases at J, with 15 bases in the middle. The CDR3 contains 14 residues. Germline CDR1 reads MGHDK; CDR2 reads SYGVNS. The CDR3 loop is CASSDSRVLGTQYF. CDR3 in DNA: TGTGCCAGCAGTGATTCCAGGGTTTTAGGGACCCAGTACTTC.